A single sample gave rise to the 20 T cell receptor beta chains below, sequenced in a study of identical twins (dated by TCRdb to between 2015 and 2016). The library was produced with 5' RACE. For sequencing, an Illumina HiSeq 2000 was employed. TCRdb handled the public reads itself, with Q25 trimming in fastp and clone calling in MiXCR, and kept productive beta chains. Each record represents a unique CDR3 protein, reported with the most common genes and DNA among its rows. The sample data list approximately 300,000 distinct CDR3 sequences, and roughly 10% of these were observed just once. 6% to 8.5% of the sample is held by the ten biggest clonotypes. This sample was also put to use in a study of yellow fever vaccine responses in identical twins.

The sequencing sample was made of CD8+ T cells sorted from blood. These TCRs come from a woman between 18 and 30 years old in good health.

Remarks on this clonotype: This may stem from a read error, because a much larger clone lies one nucleotide away. The chain carries TRBV29-1 and TRBJ2-7; TRBD2 aligns across 10 bases. In germline, CDR1 is SQVTM, CDR2 ANQGSEA. The length of the CDR3 is 14 residues. The CDR3 loop reads CSDEDQTSGYEQYF. CDR3 DNA sequence: TGCAGCGATGAAGATCAGACTAGCGGGTACGAGCAGTACTTC.

The rearrangement links TRBV9 to TRBJ2-5, with 11 bases aligning to TRBD2. J gave up 2 bases and V 3 bases, and 6 bases lay outside the gene matches. This CDR3 has 16 amino acids. Per germline, CDR1 SGDLS and CDR2 YYNGEE. CDR3 residues: CASSAPGTSGQETQYF. The CDR3 nucleotides are TGTGCCAGCAGCGCCCCCGGGACTAGCGGTCAAGAGACCCAGTACTTC.

The chain carries TRBV14 and TRBJ2-7, with D unclear. Germline V gene lookup returns CDR1 SGHDN and CDR2 FVKESK. Trimming took off 0 bases at V and 4 bases at J, with 7 bases between the two ends. This CDR3 is 13 amino acids long. CDR3 sequence (DNA): TGTGCCAGCAGCCAAGAAGGTTTGTACGAGCAGTACTTC. It encodes CASSQEGLYEQYF. The whole variable domain, filled in from reference TRBV14 and TRBJ2-7, reads EAGVTQFPSHSVIEKGQTVTLRCDPISGHDNLYWYRRVMGKEIKFLLHFVKESKQDESGMPNNRFLAERTGGTYSTLKVQPAELEDSGVYFCASSQEGLYEQYFGPGTRLTVT.

This clonotype appeared a few times. The rearrangement uses TRBV14 and TRBJ2-5, with D tentatively TRBD1 or TRBD2 (5 bases each). The V end was cut by 4 bases, the J end by 1 base, with 13 bases between. Germline values: CDR1 SGHDN, CDR2 FVKESK. This CDR3 is built from 15 residues. The CDR3 DNA sequence: TGTGCCAGCAGCCCCTGGGACGTCCGCCAAGAGACCCAGTACTTC. It translates to CASSPWDVRQETQYF.

The sample holds many counts of this clonotype. This sequence joins TRBV11-1 and TRBJ2-1, with a tentative D call TRBD1 (6 bases). Germline V gene lookup returns CDR1 SGHAT and CDR2 FQDESV (reference sequence). V was pared by 4 bases and J by 4 bases, with 14 bases between. CDR3 length: 15 amino acids. CDR3 nucleotide sequence: TGTGCCAGCAGCTCAGGACAGTCCGATTACAATGAGCAGTTCTTC. Its translation: CASSSGQSDYNEQFF.

This chain uses TRBV14 with TRBJ2-2, with unresolved D. The V end was cut by 0 bases, the J end by 8 bases, with 7 bases between. The CDR3 is made up of 13 amino acids. In germline, CDR1 is SGHDN, CDR2 FVKESK. CDR3 sequence reads: CASSQEFRGELFF. In DNA, the CDR3 is TGTGCCAGCAGCCAAGAGTTCAGGGGGGAGCTGTTTTTT.

This clonotype showed up many times. The genes are TRBV20-1 and TRBJ2-7, with D perhaps matching TRBD1 or TRBD2 (5 bases each). Trimming removed 0 bases from V and 0 bases from J, with 12 bases in between. The CDR3 runs to 15 residues. In germline, CDR1 is DFQATT, CDR2 SNEGSKA (reference sequence). CDR3 loop: CSARDRDGPSYEQYF. CDR3 nucleotides: TGCAGTGCTAGAGATCGGGACGGACCCTCCTACGAGCAGTACTTC.

The chain is built from TRBV3-1 and TRBJ2-7; TRBD2 matches at 7 bases. The CDR3 runs 17 residues. Losses at the gene ends were 1 base for V and 3 bases for J; bases not matched to a gene: 12. From germline, CDR1 is LGHDT and CDR2 YNNKEL (reference sequence). The CDR3 DNA is TGTGCCAGCAGCCAAGGACGGGGGGACTTTGTGTTCTACGAGCAGTACTTC. This sequence encodes CASSQGRGDFVFYEQYF.

This clonotype was counted only a few times. V usage is TRBV20-1 and J usage is TRBJ2-1; maybe TRBD2 (7 bases). V lost 5 bases and J 8 bases, leaving 28 bases between the germline ends. This CDR3 region has 17 residues. Germline loops: CDR1 DFQATT, CDR2 SNEGSKA (reference sequence). The DNA for the CDR3 is TGCAGTGCTCATTCATACGCCGCGGGGGCCCTCCTTTATGAGCAGTTCTTC. The encoded protein is CSAHSYAAGALLYEQFF.

This sequence joins TRBV5-1 and TRBJ1-2; D possibly corresponds to TRBD1 (6 bases). Looked up from germline, CDR1 is SGHRS and CDR2 is YFSETQ. The length of the CDR3 is 14 residues. Trimming shortened V by 4 bases and J by 4 bases, and 14 bases separated the two germline ends. In nucleotides, the CDR3 is TGCGCCAGCAGCCCAGGGGTCCTGGGCTATGGCTACACCTTC. It codes for CASSPGVLGYGYTF.

The chain couples TRBV13 to TRBJ2-3, with D tentatively TRBD2 (6 bases). Germline V gives CDR1 PRHDT, CDR2 FYEKMQ (reference sequence). This CDR3 has 15 residues. Trimming took off 5 bases at V and 2 bases at J, with 14 bases between the two ends. The chain's CDR3 is CASSNLAENTDTQYF. CDR3 coding DNA: TGTGCCAGCAGCAACTTAGCGGAAAACACAGATACGCAGTATTTT.

This clonotype was seen a few times. The chain is built from TRBV27 and TRBJ1-2; D call uncertain. Trimming removed 4 bases at V and 4 bases at J, with 10 bases between. Germline values: CDR1 MNHEY, CDR2 SMNVEV (reference sequence). CDR3 length: 13 residues. The CDR3 is CASSWTGTYGYTF. CDR3 DNA sequence: TGTGCCAGCAGTTGGACGGGCACCTATGGCTACACCTTC.

This clonotype was found many times. The chain employs TRBV7-6 and TRBJ2-7; D possibly corresponds to TRBD1 (6 bases). V was trimmed by 3 bases and J by 0 bases, leaving 9 bases between them. The V gene's germline CDR1 is SGHVS and CDR2 FNYEAQ. The CDR3 has 14 residues. DNA for the CDR3: TGTGCCAGCAGCTTCGAGGACAGCTCCTACGAGCAGTACTTC. Translated: CASSFEDSSYEQYF. Full variable domain (missing parts from reference TRBV7-6 and TRBJ2-7): GAGVSQSPRYKVTKRGQDVALRCDPISGHVSLYWYRQALGQGPEFLTYFNYEAQQDKSGLPNDRFSAERPEGSISTLTIQRTEQRDSAMYRCASSFEDSSYEQYFGPGTRLTVT.

J is TRBJ2-7 and V is TRBV3-1; unclear D gene. CDR3 length equals 14 residues. Germline CDR1 LGHDT, CDR2 YNNKEL (reference sequence). V gave up 1 base and J gave up 3 bases, with 10 bases separating them. CDR3 DNA sequence: TGTGCCAGCAGCCAAGGTTACGTAAACTACGAGCAGTACTTC. It is translated as CASSQGYVNYEQYF.

The chain has TRBV7-2 and TRBJ1-4; 10 bases fit TRBD1. J was trimmed by 4 bases and V by 5 bases; bases with no gene match: 7. Germline V gives CDR1 SGHTA, CDR2 FQGNSA. CDR3 length equals 16 residues. This CDR3 is CASSLGTGAGNEKLFF. CDR3 coding DNA: TGTGCCAGCAGCCTAGGGACAGGGGCGGGTAATGAAAAACTGTTTTTT.

The rearrangement joins TRBV7-2 to TRBJ2-1; 11 bases agree with TRBD2. Unmatched junction bases numbered 8, after V lost 4 bases and J lost 9 bases. The germline V gene encodes CDR1 SGHTA and CDR2 FQGNSA. The CDR3 length is 15 residues. The CDR3 nucleotides read TGTGCCAGCAGCTCCACTAGCGGGAGTTTTAGTGAGCAGTTCTTC. This codes for CASSSTSGSFSEQFF.

This clonotype has a handful of counts. The chain joins TRBV12-3 or TRBV12-4 to TRBJ1-1; D gene unclear. The ends were cut back, 5 bases at V and 4 bases at J, with 11 bases in the middle. CDR3 length equals 13 residues. CDR3 in amino acids: CASSPPWGTEAFF. For the CDR3, the DNA is TGTGCCAGCAGTCCTCCTTGGGGCACTGAAGCTTTCTTT.

This clonotype was counted at least ten times. J is TRBJ1-4 and V is TRBV5-8; D possibly corresponds to TRBD1 (6 bases). V was clipped by 5 bases and J by 8 bases, with 19 bases between them. CDR3 length equals 15 residues. The germline V gene encodes CDR1 SGHTS and CDR2 YDEGEE. CDR3 DNA sequence: TGTGCCAGCAGTTTCCGGGGGCTCCGAAAGGAAAAACTGTTTTTT. This codes for CASSFRGLRKEKLFF.

The CDR3 bases are TGTGCCAGCAGCTTAGGACTAGATGAAGCTTTCTTT. It encodes CASSLGLDEAFF. The genes are TRBV7-9 and TRBJ1-1; D not certain. This CDR3 spans 12 amino acids. V lost 1 base to trimming and J lost 7 bases, with 7 bases between them. In germline, CDR1 is SEHNR, CDR2 FQNEAQ (reference sequence).

This clonotype was seen at least ten times. The chain has TRBV12-3 or TRBV12-4 and TRBJ2-1, with 8 bases matching TRBD2. This CDR3 is built from 15 residues. The V gene end was trimmed by 3 bases and the J gene end by 4 bases; junction bases not matched to a gene: 5. The CDR3 nucleotides read TGTGCCAGCAGTTTTTCAAGCGGGAGTTACAATGAGCAGTTCTTC. Amino acids: CASSFSSGSYNEQFF.